This T cell receptor (beta chain) was identified in a study of blood T cell repertoires in COVID-19. Overall study context: Acute and convalescent COVID-19 specimens originated in the United States, Italy and Spain.

Per the original data handling: By means of reference gene primer amplification, nucleated cell counts were estimated. Using immunoSEQ multiplex PCR, the repertoire was profiled, and TCRdb retains in-frame clones only, with some absent. Clonal size and the V and J genes are those of that table, whereas D and trimming came from the DNA. Seen here are under 200,000 clones, 82% observed once, and the top ten hold less than 9.5%. While infection was still active, Seattle patients were enrolled and then followed longitudinally. The source material was peripheral blood. The clonotype originates from a woman aged 55-75 years with COVID-19, enrolled during active disease.

CDR3 in amino acids: CAISDGQTPINIYF. As DNA, the CDR3 is TGTGCCATCAGTGACGGACAAACTCCGATAAACATATATTTT. This chain connects TRBV10-3 to TRBJ1-3; maybe TRBD1 (5 bases). V was pared by 3 bases and J by 12 bases, with 18 bases between. CDR3 length equals 14 residues. Germline assignment: CDR1 ENHRY and CDR2 SYGVKD.